This T cell receptor (beta chain) was documented in a study of CD8 T cells in Susac syndrome. Reverse transcription of roughly 0.45 to 1 ug RNA was carried out with random hexamers. TCR beta CDR3 was amplified by immunoSEQ multiplex PCR. This amplification extended across 54 Vbeta and 13 Jbeta segments. TCRdb passed the immunoSEQ multiplex PCR reads through MiXCR, listing each CDR3 protein once. The sample lists about 94,000 distinct CDR3 sequences, roughly 94% occurring once. The CDR3 loop spans 14 amino acids. V shed 0 bases and J shed 1 base, with 5 bases lying between them. Germline CDR1 and CDR2: SGHRS and YFSETQ. TEMRA cells were FACS-enriched and CD8+ and CD4+ T cells negatively isolated.

The chain combines TRBV5-1 with TRBJ1-3, with D hard to call. This TCR was sampled from a human donor with Susac syndrome. What was sequenced was CD4+ T cells from PBMCs. The CDR3 DNA reads as TGCGCCAGCAGCTTGGCGGGTTCTGGAAACACCATATATTTT. It codes for CASSLAGSGNTIYF.